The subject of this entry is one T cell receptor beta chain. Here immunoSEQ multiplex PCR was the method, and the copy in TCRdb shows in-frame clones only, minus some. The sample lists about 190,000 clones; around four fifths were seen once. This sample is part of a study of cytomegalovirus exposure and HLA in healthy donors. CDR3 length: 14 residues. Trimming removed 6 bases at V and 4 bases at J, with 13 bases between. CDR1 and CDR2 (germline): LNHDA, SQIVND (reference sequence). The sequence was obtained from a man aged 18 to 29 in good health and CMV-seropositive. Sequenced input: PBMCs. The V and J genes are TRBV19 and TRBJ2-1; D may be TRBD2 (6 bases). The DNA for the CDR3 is TGTGCCAGTAGCAGCGGGTCCGGGTACAATGAGCAGTTCTTC. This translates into CASSSGSGYNEQFF.